Listed below are T cell receptor beta chains from one sample, sequenced in a study of beta chain features in type 1 diabetes. Libraries were prepared by immunoSEQ multiplex PCR; TCRdb keeps only in-frame clonotypes and omits some of them. The data show hundreds of thousands of clones, roughly 15% seen once. The sequencing sample was made of naive CD4+ T cells from blood. These receptors all stem from a woman aged 18-29 years in good health. CDR3s include the opening cysteine and the closing phenylalanine or tryptophan. The D gene is left open where the match is weak. Rows give clone size only sometimes, using once, few, many, or a class for an expanded clone.

v_call,clone_size,d_call,j_call,cdr3_nt,cdr3_aa
TRBV6-5,few,TRBD2,TRBJ2-1,TGTGCCACCTGGCTAGCGGGAGGGAGTGAGCAGTTCTTC,CATWLAGGSEQFF
TRBV2,few,TRBD2,TRBJ2-3,TGTGCCAGCAGTGAGCCTAGCGGACGCACAGATACGCAGTATTTT,CASSEPSGRTDTQYF
TRBV20-1,few,NA,TRBJ1-3,TGCAGTGCTGTCCGAGGAAACACCATATATTTT,CSAVRGNTIYF
TRBV28,few,TRBD2,TRBJ2-7,TGTGCCAGCAGTACGATCACCGGGACTAGCGGGTACGAGCAGTACTTC,CASSTITGTSGYEQYF
TRBV4-1,NA,TRBD2,TRBJ2-3,TGCGCCAGCAGCCCCCCAGCGGGAGGCGATACGCAGTATTTT,CASSPPAGGDTQYF
TRBV2,NA,TRBD1,TRBJ2-3,TGTGCCAGCAGTCCTGAGACAGGGGCCACCACAGATACGCAGTATTTT,CASSPETGATTDTQYF
TRBV14,NA,NA,TRBJ2-7,TGTGCCAGCAGCCAAGTAGCCTTCTACGAGCAGTACTTC,CASSQVAFYEQYF
TRBV28,NA,TRBD1,TRBJ1-1,TGTGCCAGCAGTTTAATAGGGGGCGGGTCTGAAGCTTTCTTT,CASSLIGGGSEAFF
TRBV19,few,NA,TRBJ1-5,TGTGCCAGTAGTCTTTTCGTATCGCAGCCCCAGCATTTT,CASSLFVSQPQHF
TRBV4-2,NA,TRBD2,TRBJ2-7,TGTGCCAGCAGCCCTGCGGATGTAGCGGGCGTCCACGAGCAGTACTTC,CASSPADVAGVHEQYF
TRBV5-1,NA,NA,TRBJ1-4,TGCGCCAGCAGCCAGGACAGACCAACTAATGAAAAACTGTTTTTT,CASSQDRPTNEKLFF
TRBV9,NA,NA,TRBJ2-6,TGTGCCAGCAGCGTACGGTGGGGCTCTGGGGCCAACGTCCTGACTTTC,CASSVRWGSGANVLTF
TRBV5-1,few,NA,TRBJ1-1,TGCGCCAGCAGCTTGGGTGGGAACACTGAAGCTTTCTTT,CASSLGGNTEAFF
TRBV2,few,NA,TRBJ2-6,TGTGCCCGTAAGGAGGGATCTGGGGCCAACGTCCTGACTTTC,CARKEGSGANVLTF
TRBV30,NA,TRBD2,TRBJ2-7,TGTGCCTGGAGTCCCTCTCCGGCGGGAGGGTTCTACGAGCAGTACTTC,CAWSPSPAGGFYEQYF
TRBV6-5,NA,TRBD2,TRBJ2-1,TGTGCCAGCAGTTCTCAAAGGGCTAGCGGTTACAATGAGCAGTTCTTC,CASSSQRASGYNEQFF
TRBV2,few,TRBD1,TRBJ1-4,TGTGCCAGCAGCGGGACAGGGGGGTTACTGTTTTTT,CASSGTGGLLFF
TRBV7-2,few,NA,TRBJ2-7,TGTGCCAGCAGCTTTCCTCCCGGGGCTAGCTTCCCCCGCGAGCAGTACTTC,CASSFPPGASFPREQYF
TRBV5-1,few,NA,TRBJ2-5,TGCGCCAGCAGCTCCCGGTGGGGGGGGCGAGAGACCCAGTACTTC,CASSSRWGGRETQYF
TRBV10-3,NA,NA,TRBJ2-7,TGTGCCATCAGTGCAGGGTACGAGCAGTACTTC,CAISAGYEQYF
TRBV11-1,NA,TRBD1,TRBJ2-1,TGTGCCAGCAGCTTAGGCCGTTCTAGGGGACAGGGATCCTACAATGAGCAGTTCTTC,CASSLGRSRGQGSYNEQFF
TRBV13,few,TRBD2,TRBJ2-1,TGTGCCAGCAGTCTTGGGACTAGCGGGAGGGATGAGCAGTTCTTC,CASSLGTSGRDEQFF
TRBV4-1,few,NA,TRBJ2-6,TGCGCCAGCAGCCAGTACTCTGGGGCCAACGTCCTGACTTTC,CASSQYSGANVLTF
TRBV6-5,few,NA,TRBJ1-2,TGTGCCAGCAGCAAAGAAAAGAACTATGGCTACACCTTC,CASSKEKNYGYTF
TRBV7-3,NA,TRBD2,TRBJ2-7,TGTGCCAGCAGCCTAGCTAGCGGAAGCTCCTACGAGCAGTACTTC,CASSLASGSSYEQYF
TRBV7-2,few,NA,TRBJ2-5,TGTGCCAGCACCAGGCAGATGGGGCAAGAGACCCAGTACTTC,CASTRQMGQETQYF
TRBV6-5,few,NA,TRBJ1-1,TGTGCCAGCAGTCAAGACACGAACCGTGAAGCTTTCTTT,CASSQDTNREAFF
TRBV18,NA,NA,TRBJ2-7,TGTGCCAGCTCAAGCAACAGGGAGGTGCAGTACTTC,CASSSNREVQYF
TRBV18,few,NA,TRBJ2-5,TGTGCCAGCTCAGGTCGTATGCAAGAGACCCAGTACTTC,CASSGRMQETQYF
TRBV6-4,NA,NA,TRBJ2-5,TGTGCCAGCAGATTACGAGGTAATCAAGAGACCCAGTACTTC,CASRLRGNQETQYF
TRBV4-1,NA,TRBD1,TRBJ1-5,TGCGCCAGCAGCCTAAGGGACAGGGAGGACCAGCCCCAGCATTTT,CASSLRDREDQPQHF
TRBV28,NA,NA,TRBJ1-2,TGTGCCTCGGGGTCAGTAGGATCCTATGGCTACACCTTC,CASGSVGSYGYTF
TRBV18,few,TRBD1,TRBJ2-7,TGTGCCAGCTCACCATTGGGACAGGGTTACCACGAGCAGTACTTC,CASSPLGQGYHEQYF
TRBV5-6,NA,NA,TRBJ2-1,TGTGCCAGCAGCAGCGAGAGGCTCACCTACAATGAGCAGTTCTTC,CASSSERLTYNEQFF
TRBV2,few,TRBD1,TRBJ1-3,TGTGCCGGGAAGGACAGGGGGGACACCATATATTTT,CAGKDRGDTIYF
TRBV18,NA,TRBD1,TRBJ1-1,TGTGCCAGCTCACAGGGGGCGGGGAACACTGAAGCTTTCTTT,CASSQGAGNTEAFF
TRBV20-1,NA,NA,TRBJ1-1,TGCAGTGCTAGAGGCGAACAGGGAGCTTTCTTT,CSARGEQGAFF
TRBV19,few,NA,TRBJ2-7,TGTGCCAGTACGGACAGCTACGAGCAGTACTTC,CASTDSYEQYF
TRBV5-1,few,TRBD2,TRBJ2-5,TGCGCCAGCAGACCCGGGACTAGCGGGAGGGTCCAAGAGACCCAGTACTTC,CASRPGTSGRVQETQYF
TRBV27,NA,NA,TRBJ2-3,TGTGCCAGCAGTTTAGCCAGGGGGGGGTCTGCTACGCAGTATTTT,CASSLARGGSATQYF
TRBV21-1,NA,NA,TRBJ1-1,TGTGCCAGCAGCAAAGGGGAGGCGCCGCTGGCTTTCTTT,CASSKGEAPLAFF
TRBV6-6,few,NA,TRBJ1-3,TGTGCCAGCAGCTCTATCACAGGTTTTGGAAACACCATATATTTT,CASSSITGFGNTIYF
TRBV15,few,NA,TRBJ2-1,TGTGCCACCAGGGTAGGAGGGAGGACTTACAATGAGCAGTTCTTC,CATRVGGRTYNEQFF
TRBV2,few,NA,TRBJ2-3,TGTGCCAGCAGGGCAGAGGCTGAGGGTACGCAGTATTTT,CASRAEAEGTQYF
TRBV20-1,NA,NA,TRBJ1-5,TGCAGTGCTGGCTGGCAGCCCCAGCATTTT,CSAGWQPQHF
TRBV5-4,NA,TRBD2,TRBJ2-1,TGTGCCAGCAGCCACACTAGCGGGAGAAGCGGTGAGCAGTTCTTC,CASSHTSGRSGEQFF
TRBV19,NA,TRBD2,TRBJ2-7,TGCGGACTAGCGGGAGACGAGCAGTACTTC,CGLAGDEQYF
TRBV6-1,NA,TRBD1,TRBJ1-1,TGTGCCAGCAGTGCAGAGACAGGGGGCCAGAACACTGAAGCTTTCTTT,CASSAETGGQNTEAFF
TRBV6-5,NA,TRBD1,TRBJ2-1,TGTGCCAGCAGTTACTACAGGGGGAATGAGCAGTTCTTC,CASSYYRGNEQFF
TRBV4-2,NA,NA,TRBJ1-1,TGTGCCAGCAGCCAAGGGGCCGGTTTTCTGGCTTTCTTT,CASSQGAGFLAFF
TRBV18,few,NA,TRBJ1-2,TGTGCCAGCTCACCACCAACCGAGAACTATGGCTACACCTTC,CASSPPTENYGYTF
TRBV4-1,few,TRBD1,TRBJ2-7,TGCGCCAGCAGCCAAGACGTCAACAGGGGCGAGCAGTACTTC,CASSQDVNRGEQYF
TRBV6-5,few,TRBD1,TRBJ1-1,TGTGCCAGCAGCCGGGACAGGGGGCGAACTGAAGCTTTCTTT,CASSRDRGRTEAFF
TRBV6-5,few,NA,TRBJ1-1,TGTGCCAGCAGTCCGCTCGACAGGAACACTGAAGCTTTCTTT,CASSPLDRNTEAFF
TRBV10-3,NA,NA,TRBJ1-1,TGTGCCATCAGACAGGTAAACACTGAAGCTTTCTTT,CAIRQVNTEAFF